The 28 T cell receptor beta chains given below trace back to one sample, sequenced in a study of cytomegalovirus exposure and HLA in healthy donors. The study ran its PCR with 60 Vbeta and 13 Jbeta primers. Profiled with immunoSEQ multiplex PCR; TCRdb holds only in-frame clones, not every one. The sample has about 190,000 clones; 60% to 85% are singletons. Input material: PBMCs. The receptor set was obtained from a woman aged 18-29 years in good health and CMV-seronegative.

The chain links TRBV7-9 to TRBJ1-1, with D unresolved. The germline V gene encodes CDR1 SEHNR and CDR2 FQNEAQ (reference sequence). Trimming removed 1 base at V and 1 base at J, with 7 bases between. The length of the CDR3 is 14 residues. The CDR3 region is CASSLGAANTEAFF. The CDR3 nucleotides read TGTGCCAGCAGCTTAGGGGCCGCGAACACTGAAGCTTTCTTT.

On this clone itself: Relative to the germline gene, one junction end is altered; a read error may explain this. V and J are TRBV5-1 and TRBJ1-4, with 9 bases lining up with TRBD1. The CDR3 covers 16 residues. Germline values: CDR1 SGHRS, CDR2 YFSETQ. The CDR3 reads CASSLQGAMSNGKLFF. CDR3 sequence (DNA): TGCGCCAGCAGTCTACAGGGGGCGATGTCTAATGGAAAACTGTTTTTT.

The chain combines TRBV4-2 with TRBJ2-7; TRBD2 is a possible D gene (6 bases). The CDR3 totals 16 residues. The V end was cut by 6 bases, the J end by 6 bases, with 24 bases between. The germline gives CDR1 LGHNA, CDR2 YNFKEQ. CDR3 sequence reads: CASSLFRAGSRTEQYF. CDR3 sequence (DNA): TGTGCCAGCAGTCTCTTCAGAGCCGGGAGTAGGACCGAGCAGTACTTC.

The rearrangement links TRBV5-4 to TRBJ2-5, with 14 positions matching TRBD2. The CDR3 is 18 residues long. Per germline, CDR1 SGHNT and CDR2 YYREEE (reference sequence). The ends lost 5 bases at V and 5 bases at J; junction bases unmatched: 14. The CDR3 DNA follows: TGTGCCAGCAGTTCACAGGCTAAGACTAGCGGGAGGGGGGAGACCCAGTACTTC. Translated, it gives CASSSQAKTSGRGETQYF.

This sequence joins TRBV25-1 and TRBJ1-5; no reliable D call. Trimming took off 0 bases at V and 7 bases at J, with 10 bases between the two ends. CDR1 and CDR2 from the germline V gene are MGHDK and SYGVNS. The CDR3 spans 14 residues. The CDR3 DNA is TGTGCCAGCAGTGAATATAACCAGGTCCAGCCCCAGCATTTT. This gives the protein CASSEYNQVQPQHF.

The V and J genes are TRBV28 and TRBJ1-5; TRBD1 might be the D (5 bases). The CDR3 is 14 amino acids. The V end was cut by 3 bases, the J end by 7 bases, with 13 bases between. In germline, CDR1 is MDHEN, CDR2 SYDVKM. The CDR3 sequence is CASSLGQGGQPQHF. The CDR3 coding sequence is TGTGCCAGCAGTTTGGGGCAGGGAGGACAGCCCCAGCATTTT.

The rearrangement uses TRBV4-1 and TRBJ2-1, with 7 nucleotides matching TRBD1. CDR1 and CDR2 (germline): MGHRA, YSYEKL. The CDR3 is made up of 16 amino acids. The J segment lost 5 bases and the V segment lost 1 base, leaving 8 bases of the junction unmatched. The CDR3 region is CASSQARGQLDNEQFF. CDR3 sequence (DNA): TGCGCCAGCAGCCAAGCGAGGGGACAGTTGGACAATGAGCAGTTCTTC.

This clone was counted only a few times. V is TRBV14 and J is TRBJ1-4, with 8 positions matching TRBD1. Unmatched junction bases numbered 5, after V lost 5 bases and J lost 6 bases. This CDR3 has 14 amino acids. Germline loops: CDR1 SGHDN, CDR2 FVKESK. CDR3 region: CASSERTGYEKLFF. In DNA form, the CDR3 reads TGTGCCAGCAGCGAGAGGACAGGGTATGAAAAACTGTTTTTT.

The J gene is TRBJ2-5, the V gene TRBV7-3; D perhaps matches TRBD2 (6 bases). The V gene's germline CDR1 is SGHTA and CDR2 FQGTGA. This CDR3 is 14 amino acids long. V was cut by 0 bases and J by 6 bases, with 11 bases left in between. As DNA, the CDR3 is TGTGCCAGCAGCTTAACGGGGGGACTGCAGACCCAGTACTTC. Its translation: CASSLTGGLQTQYF.

This clone was detected only a few times. The V and J genes are TRBV7-3 and TRBJ2-7; D gene unclear. The CDR3 contains 14 residues. Germline CDR1 is SGHTA and CDR2 is FQGTGA. Trimming removed 1 base from V and 5 bases from J, with 12 bases in between. The CDR3 DNA reads TGTGCCAGCAGCTTAAGAGCCGGGTCTCACGAGCAGTACTTC. Its translation: CASSLRAGSHEQYF.

The chain carries TRBV19 and TRBJ2-7; 9 bases line up with TRBD2. After removal of 6 bases from V and 7 bases from J, the junction contained 10 bases not matched to a gene. The CDR3 totals 14 residues. Germline loops: CDR1 LNHDA, CDR2 SQIVND (reference sequence). Written as DNA, the CDR3 is TGTGCCAGTAGGGATAGCGGGGGCCAGGGAGAGCAGTACTTC. Protein product: CASRDSGGQGEQYF.

The CDR3 reads CASSLLGTGGYEQYF. CDR3 nucleotides: TGTGCCAGCAGTCTACTCGGGACAGGGGGCTACGAGCAGTACTTC. V gene TRBV11-3 combines with J gene TRBJ2-7; TRBD1 agrees at 11 bases. This CDR3 has 15 amino acids. Germline V CDR1 and CDR2: SGHNT, YENEEA. V dropped 6 bases and J dropped 3; count of bases not matched to a gene: 7.

The V gene is TRBV5-1, the J gene TRBJ2-7; possible D gene TRBD2, 6 bases. Germline V gives CDR1 SGHRS, CDR2 YFSETQ. This CDR3 has 13 amino acids. V was shortened by 0 bases and J by 5 bases, with 9 bases between the two germline ends. The CDR3 DNA sequence: TGCGCCAGCAGCTTGGGCGGGGCGGACGAGCAGTACTTC. Protein sequence: CASSLGGADEQYF.

The chain employs TRBV6-5 and TRBJ2-5; maybe TRBD2 (6 bases). V was cut by 0 bases and J by 4 bases, with 6 bases left in between. The CDR3 has 13 amino acids. The germline V gene encodes CDR1 MNHEY and CDR2 SVGAGI. This chain's CDR3 is CASSYSGGETQYF. In DNA, the CDR3 is TGTGCCAGCAGTTACTCGGGGGGAGAGACCCAGTACTTC.

This rearrangement joins TRBV4-2 to TRBJ2-3; 9 bases line up with TRBD2. The CDR3 is 17 residues long. With 4 bases clipped from V and 14 bases from J, the junction kept 22 bases outside the gene matches. CDR1 LGHNA and CDR2 YNFKEQ come from the germline V gene. CDR3 amino acids: CASSPSEGVTSGFIRYF. The DNA of the CDR3 is TGTGCCAGCAGCCCGAGCGAGGGTGTGACTAGCGGTTTCATAAGGTATTTT.

The CDR3, as DNA: TGTGCCAGCAGTTACAGGGGGCCGAATGAGCAGTTCTTC. It is translated as CASSYRGPNEQFF. The chain carries TRBV28 and TRBJ2-1, with 9 bases lining up with TRBD1. The V gene's germline CDR1 is MDHEN and CDR2 SYDVKM. V shed 4 bases and J 7 bases; nucleotides not matched to a gene: 2. CDR3 length: 13 amino acids.

This clone was detected a few times. The chain combines TRBV15 with TRBJ2-1; 8 nucleotides align to TRBD2. J gave up 6 bases and V 6 bases, and 10 bases lay outside the gene matches. Germline CDR1 LNHNV, CDR2 YYDKDF (reference sequence). There are 15 residues in the CDR3. DNA of the CDR3: TGTGCCACCAGGAGCGGGAGTAAACTAGCCAATGAGCAGTTCTTC. Its protein product is CATRSGSKLANEQFF.

The chain joins TRBV2 to TRBJ2-3; weak D call: TRBD2 (6 bases). Deletions cut 10 bases from V and 6 bases from J, with 17 bases between. There are 13 residues in the CDR3. Germline CDR1 is SNHLY and CDR2 is FYNNEI. The CDR3 loop reads CATTRDFSDTQYF. CDR3 sequence (DNA): TGTGCCACCACTAGGGACTTTTCTGATACGCAGTATTTT.

The V gene is TRBV18, the J gene TRBJ1-1; D might be TRBD1 (5 bases). This CDR3 region has 17 residues. Germline CDR1 reads KGHSH; CDR2 reads LQKENI. Trimming cost V 2 bases and J 2 bases, with 18 bases left between them. CDR3 amino acids: CASSPTEGHLFNTEAFF. The DNA for the CDR3 is TGTGCCAGCTCACCAACCGAAGGACACCTCTTTAACACTGAAGCTTTCTTT.

V and J are TRBV7-2 and TRBJ2-7, with 8 bases that match TRBD1. Per germline, CDR1 SGHTA and CDR2 FQGNSA. CDR3 length: 15 residues. V was pared by 0 bases and J by 2 bases, with 3 bases of the junction left unmatched. This CDR3 is CASSLAGTGAYEQYF. The CDR3 coding sequence is TGTGCCAGCAGCTTAGCCGGGACAGGTGCCTACGAGCAGTACTTC.

Points on this clone: Germline is not matched at one junction end, which may reflect a read error. The V call is TRBV6-1, the J call TRBJ1-3; 8 bases fit TRBD1. Germline loops: CDR1 MNHNS, CDR2 SASEGT. The CDR3 runs 9 residues. In DNA, the CDR3 is TGTGCCAGCAGTGGGACAGGGAATTTT. It translates to CASSGTGNF.

This chain links TRBV27 with TRBJ2-5; possibly TRBD1 for D (5 bases). Germline V CDR1 and CDR2: MNHEY, SMNVEV (reference sequence). The CDR3 loop spans 14 amino acids. V lost 0 bases to trimming and J lost 4 bases, with 9 bases between them. CDR3 DNA: TGTGCCAGCAGTTTATCGAAAACAGGAGAGACCCAGTACTTC. The encoded protein is CASSLSKTGETQYF.

The V call is TRBV4-3, the J call TRBJ2-7; 9 bases map to TRBD1. The CDR3 loop spans 16 amino acids. With V trimmed by 4 bases and J by 7 bases, 14 bases remained unmatched. Germline V lookup: CDR1 LGHNA, CDR2 YSLEER. CDR3 bases: TGCGCCAGCAGCCTCATCCTAGGGGACAGGGAGGTGGAGCAGTACTTC. It codes for CASSLILGDREVEQYF.

Remarks on this clone: Other DNA sequences in this specimen translate into the identical CDR3. The V call is TRBV6-6, the J call TRBJ1-1; no clear D. The CDR3 length is 10 residues. V lost 6 bases, J lost 4 bases, and 3 bases lay in between. Per germline, CDR1 MNHNY and CDR2 SVGAGI (reference sequence). CDR3 residues: CASRSTEAFF. CDR3 in DNA: TGTGCCAGCAGGAGCACTGAAGCTTTCTTT.

This clone was counted a single time. This chain connects TRBV28 to TRBJ2-5, with TRBD1 matching 10 bases. Germline CDR1 reads MDHEN; CDR2 reads SYDVKM. V dropped 6 bases and J dropped 3; count of bases not matched to a gene: 4. This CDR3 is 14 amino acids long. The CDR3 nucleotides are TGTGCCAGCAGCTACGGGACAGGGGAAGAGACCCAGTACTTC. It specifies CASSYGTGEETQYF.

This chain links TRBV6-6 with TRBJ1-6; 7 nucleotides line up with TRBD1. Trimming cost V 0 bases and J 9 bases; bases outside gene matches: 8. Germline V CDR1 and CDR2: MNHNY, SVGAGI (reference sequence). The CDR3 is 16 amino acids. CDR3: CASSYSTGTVASPLHF. The DNA for the CDR3 is TGTGCCAGCAGTTACTCGACAGGGACAGTGGCTTCACCCCTCCACTTT.

The chain couples TRBV7-6 to TRBJ2-5; D ambiguous. Germline V gives CDR1 SGHVS, CDR2 FNYEAQ. CDR3 length: 14 residues. Trimming left V 2 bases short and J 2 bases short, with 9 bases between. CDR3 residues: CASSLTLVQETQYF. In nucleotides, the CDR3 is TGTGCCAGCAGCTTAACGTTAGTACAAGAGACCCAGTACTTC.

This clone showed up just a few times. V and J are TRBV5-1 and TRBJ1-5; D is undetermined. Germline V gene data show CDR1 as SGHRS and CDR2 as YFSETQ. Trimming pared 4 bases from V and 7 bases from J, leaving 18 bases between. The CDR3 extends over 15 amino acids. CDR3 sequence reads: CASSQEDPGLQPQHF. CDR3 bases: TGCGCCAGCAGCCAGGAGGACCCTGGGTTGCAGCCCCAGCATTTT.